The clone carrying this T cell receptor beta chain has a handful of counts. These data belong to a study of T cell changes during pregnancy in multiple sclerosis. Between the trimmed V and J ends, which lost 3 bases and 3 bases, there was a span of 8 bases. The CDR3 runs to 14 residues. Germline lookup yields CDR1 MRHNA and CDR2 SNTAGT. The data were produced by immunoSEQ multiplex PCR, yet TCRdb's version contains in-frame clones alone and is incomplete. The table lists some 74,000 clones, 85% to 95% of them singletons. The sequence came from a female donor with multiple sclerosis, enrolled in a pregnancy study. This chain links TRBV6-4 with TRBJ2-2, with D uncertain. Sequencing was performed on peripheral blood, taken before pregnancy. The CDR3 protein is CASSDGPDTGELFF. Written as DNA, the CDR3 is TGTGCCAGCAGTGATGGGCCGGACACCGGGGAGCTGTTTTTT.